These 18 T cell receptor beta chains originate from one sample sequenced in a study of CD8 T cells in ankylosing spondylitis. Study-wide results and caveats: A motif in TCR beta, a set of 8 or 9 highly homologous variants, appeared characteristic of ankylosing spondylitis blood.

No antigen is known for these receptors. Via MiXCR, TCRdb re-called the 5' RACE reads, giving one row per CDR3 protein. The sample includes roughly 700,000 distinct CDR3 sequences, around 17% of them seen just once. Sequences were obtained from blood, either unsorted or a sorted T cell fraction (not recorded which). These TCRs come from a male donor with ankylosing spondylitis.

The V call is TRBV18, the J call TRBJ2-3, with TRBD2 as a possible D gene (6 bases). The germline V and J ends were trimmed by 6 bases and 6 bases, with 16 bases remaining between them. Germline values: CDR1 KGHSH, CDR2 LQKENI. This CDR3 is built from 14 residues. CDR3 amino acids: CASSPLGEADTQYF. CDR3 sequence (DNA): TGTGCCAGCTCCCCCCTGGGGGAGGCGGATACGCAGTATTTT.

This clonotype showed up just a few times. This chain uses TRBV28 with TRBJ2-3; 7 bases line up with TRBD2. V lost 6 bases, J lost 0 bases, and 3 bases stayed unmatched. The CDR3 extends over 14 amino acids. Germline CDR1 MDHEN, CDR2 SYDVKM. In DNA form, the CDR3 reads TGTGCCAGCAGGGGTAGCGGGAGCACAGATACGCAGTATTTT. Translation gives CASRGSGSTDTQYF.

The chain recombines TRBV6-5 with TRBJ2-1; D is ambiguous. V lost 0 bases and J lost 6, with 6 bases in between. The germline V gene encodes CDR1 MNHEY and CDR2 SVGAGI. This CDR3 comprises 13 residues. The CDR3 protein is CASSYSQFNEQFF. The CDR3 nucleotides read TGTGCCAGCAGTTACTCCCAATTCAATGAGCAGTTCTTC.

This clonotype was detected only a few times. The chain uses TRBV7-2 and TRBJ2-7, with 11 bases identical to TRBD2. From germline, CDR1 is SGHTA and CDR2 FQGNSA. The length of the CDR3 is 16 residues. Trimming removed 2 bases from V and 5 bases from J; junction bases left unmatched: 8. The DNA of the CDR3 is TGTGCCAGCAGCTTAAAGAGGGCACTAGCGGGAGACGAGCAGTACTTC. It translates to CASSLKRALAGDEQYF.

A few counts support this clonotype. V and J are TRBV20-1 and TRBJ2-1; 11 bases are a match to TRBD2. This CDR3 region has 15 residues. The ends lost 5 bases at V and 5 bases at J; junction bases unmatched: 8. Germline V gene sequence: CDR1 DFQATT, CDR2 SNEGSKA (reference sequence). The CDR3 DNA is TGCAGTGCTCCAATAGCGGGAGGGCCGAACAATGAGCAGTTCTTC. Encoded protein: CSAPIAGGPNNEQFF.

This chain links TRBV20-1 with TRBJ2-1, with a weak D call TRBD2 (5 bases). V lost 1 base to trimming and J lost 9 bases, with 7 bases between them. This CDR3 has 11 residues. Germline V gene data show CDR1 as DFQATT and CDR2 as SNEGSKA (reference sequence). The CDR3 protein is CSARVGVEQFF. The CDR3, as DNA: TGCAGTGCTAGAGTGGGAGTTGAGCAGTTCTTC.

There are a few counts of this clonotype. This chain connects TRBV29-1 to TRBJ2-1; tentatively, D is TRBD2 (6 bases). CDR3 length: 11 residues. Deletions cut 4 bases from V and 6 bases from J, with 7 bases between. In germline, CDR1 is SQVTM, CDR2 ANQGSEA. The CDR3 DNA is TGCAGCGTTGTGGAGGGCAATGAGCAGTTCTTC. Translating gives CSVVEGNEQFF.

J is TRBJ2-2 and V is TRBV9; the D is unclear. Trimming shortened V by 0 bases and J by 0 bases, and 12 bases separated the two germline ends. This CDR3 comprises 17 residues. The germline V gene has CDR1 SGDLS and CDR2 YYNGEE. Here the CDR3 DNA reads TGTGCCAGCAGCGTAGGGTTACCCCCCACGAACACCGGGGAGCTGTTTTTT. It yields the protein CASSVGLPPTNTGELFF.

In this sample, this clonotype turned up a few times. The chain links TRBV10-3 to TRBJ1-2, with D uncertain. This CDR3 spans 10 amino acids. Germline V gene sequence: CDR1 ENHRY, CDR2 SYGVKD. V was cut by 3 bases and J by 7 bases, with 3 bases left in between. The CDR3 here is CAISDGGYTF. The DNA of the CDR3 is TGTGCCATCAGTGACGGTGGCTACACCTTC.

This clonotype occurred a few times. V gene TRBV29-1 combines with J gene TRBJ2-1, with 11 bases matching TRBD2. The J segment lost 0 bases and the V segment lost 7 bases, leaving 8 bases of the junction unmatched. The germline V gene encodes CDR1 SQVTM and CDR2 ANQGSEA. The CDR3 spans 16 residues. The CDR3 loop is CSAPGLAVSSYNEQFF. The CDR3, as DNA: TGCAGCGCCCCGGGACTAGCGGTTAGCTCCTACAATGAGCAGTTCTTC.

In this sample, this clonotype turned up a few times. The genes are TRBV27 and TRBJ2-1; no reliable D call. From germline, CDR1 is MNHEY and CDR2 SMNVEV (reference sequence). V gave up 5 bases and J gave up 4 bases, with 15 bases separating them. CDR3 length: 15 residues. CDR3 sequence: CASSTDGDDYNEQFF. The CDR3 DNA reads TGTGCCAGCAGTACCGACGGAGATGATTACAATGAGCAGTTCTTC.

The chain employs TRBV6-2 or TRBV6-3 and TRBJ2-3; 8 nucleotides agree with TRBD2. The V gene's germline CDR1 is MNHEY and CDR2 SVGEGT. V lost 6 bases and J lost 8; bases outside the gene matches: 10. The CDR3 is 14 amino acids. The CDR3 DNA reads as TGTGCCAGCAGCCCCGGGGGGGCCGGGGCTACGCAGTATTTT. It encodes CASSPGGAGATQYF.

The chain recombines TRBV24-1 with TRBJ2-3, with a tentative D call TRBD1 (6 bases). CDR1 and CDR2 (germline): KGHDR, SFDVKD. The CDR3 has 15 amino acids. Trimming stripped 2 bases from V and 7 bases from J, with 15 bases between. The CDR3 bases are TGTGCCACCAGTGATTCACAGGGTGCACAAAATACGCAGTATTTT. Protein: CATSDSQGAQNTQYF.

This chain links TRBV20-1 with TRBJ1-1; 8 nucleotides match TRBD1. Germline loops: CDR1 DFQATT, CDR2 SNEGSKA (reference sequence). Trimming at V came to 6 bases and at J to 0 bases, leaving 12 bases not matched to a gene. The CDR3 consists of 16 residues. DNA of the CDR3: TGCAGTGCCCCGCGGCGGACAGGGAGCATGAACACTGAAGCTTTCTTT. This sequence encodes CSAPRRTGSMNTEAFF.

This chain links TRBV29-1 with TRBJ2-7; possible D gene TRBD1, 5 bases. Trimming stripped 3 bases from V and 2 bases from J, with 8 bases between. This CDR3 comprises 12 residues. Germline CDR1 reads SQVTM; CDR2 reads ANQGSEA. CDR3: CSVDTGTYEQYF. Written as DNA, the CDR3 is TGCAGCGTTGATACAGGTACCTACGAGCAGTACTTC.

This clonotype came up a few times. This sequence joins TRBV20-1 and TRBJ2-7, with TRBD2 as a possible D gene (6 bases). CDR3 length equals 16 residues. The germline V gene encodes CDR1 DFQATT and CDR2 SNEGSKA (reference sequence). The CDR3 here is CGVAGSGAHKPYEQYF. CDR3 coding DNA: TGCGGGGTAGCCGGGAGTGGCGCACACAAACCCTACGAGCAGTACTTC.

The gene calls are TRBV12-3 or TRBV12-4 and TRBJ2-1; either TRBD1 or TRBD2 may supply D (6 bases each). This CDR3 has 16 amino acids. V was shortened by 5 bases and J by 8 bases, with 22 bases between the two germline ends. The CDR3 is CASSPIGGPPGDEQFF. The CDR3 DNA reads TGTGCCAGCAGTCCAATTGGGGGGCCCCCTGGGGATGAGCAGTTCTTC.

This clonotype was counted between two and nine times. V and J are TRBV29-1 and TRBJ2-2; unclear D gene. V lost 4 bases, J lost 3 bases, and 6 bases lay in between. Germline CDR1 reads SQVTM; CDR2 reads ANQGSEA. The CDR3 covers 12 residues. CDR3 DNA: TGCAGCGTTGGTTCGGACACCGGGGAGCTGTTTTTT. Translated: CSVGSDTGELFF.